This TCR beta chain was sequenced during a study of blood T cell repertoires in COVID-19. For the study at large: Material from acute and convalescent COVID-19 was sourced from the United States, Italy and Spain. Sources were T cells, B-cell-depleted T cells, or PBMCs; the material itself was cDNA or gDNA.

The CDR3 is 14 residues long. Trimming left V 7 bases short and J 5 bases short, with 17 bases between. Germline V gene sequence: CDR1 SQVTM, CDR2 ANQGSEA. Source study methods: Nucleated cell counts were estimated from reference gene primer amplification. Repertoires were generated with immunoSEQ multiplex PCR, while TCRdb's copy carries only in-frame clones and drops some. V and J calls and clone size are copied from that table; D and trimming were computed from the DNA. Among 70,000 to 85,000 clones listed, 70% to 90% were seen once. The source material was peripheral blood. This chain connects TRBV29-1 to TRBJ2-2, with D possibly matching TRBD2 (5 bases). The sequence came from a man in his 70s with active or convalescent COVID-19. CDR3 protein: CSGGYSGGTGELFF. CDR3 sequence (DNA): TGCAGCGGAGGGTACAGCGGCGGGACCGGGGAGCTGTTTTTT.